This entry features one T cell receptor (beta chain) sequence. The antigen is unknown. From germline, CDR1 is SGHRS and CDR2 YFSETQ. This CDR3 spans 15 amino acids. Trimming cost V 3 bases and J 7 bases; bases outside gene matches: 13. The PCR was carried out with 60 Vbeta primers and 13 Jbeta primers. The method was immunoSEQ multiplex PCR; TCRdb's version includes in-frame clones alone and lacks a portion of them. The repertoire has roughly 130,000 clones, 84% of them found once; the top ten carry under 3%. This entry comes from a study of cytomegalovirus exposure and HLA in healthy donors. Across the study: Ancestry clustering placed roughly four fifths of over 300 genotyped donors in the Caucasian-associated cluster. Study results and caveats: The only immune exposure information that was available was CMV serostatus. The listing of 150 or so TCR beta chains classed them as cytomegalovirus-associated. In an earlier analysis, productive rearrangement rates for most beta V segments clustered near 87% or 30%.

The specimen sequenced was PBMCs. The origin of this receptor is a woman aged 18-29 years in good health and CMV-seropositive. V and J are TRBV5-1 and TRBJ2-7, with 7 bases lining up with TRBD2. The CDR3 bases are TGCGCCAGCAGCTGGGGGTCGGGCGGGGGTACGGAGCAGTACTTC. Amino acid sequence: CASSWGSGGGTEQYF.